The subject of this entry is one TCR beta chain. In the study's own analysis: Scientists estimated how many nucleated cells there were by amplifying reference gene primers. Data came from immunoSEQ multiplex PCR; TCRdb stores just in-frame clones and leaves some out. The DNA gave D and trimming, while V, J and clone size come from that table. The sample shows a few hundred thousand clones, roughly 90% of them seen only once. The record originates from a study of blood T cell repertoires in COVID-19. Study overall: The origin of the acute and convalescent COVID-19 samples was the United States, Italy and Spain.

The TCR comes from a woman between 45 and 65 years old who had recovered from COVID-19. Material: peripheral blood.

This chain's CDR3 is CASSEGGQGWTPLHF. Written as DNA, the CDR3 is TGTGCCAGCAGTGAAGGGGGACAGGGCTGGACACCCCTCCACTTT. The rearrangement uses TRBV6-1 and TRBJ1-6; 9 nucleotides align to TRBD1. The length of the CDR3 is 15 residues. The germline V gene has CDR1 MNHNS and CDR2 SASEGT. Losses at the gene ends were 1 base for V and 11 bases for J; bases not matched to a gene: 6.